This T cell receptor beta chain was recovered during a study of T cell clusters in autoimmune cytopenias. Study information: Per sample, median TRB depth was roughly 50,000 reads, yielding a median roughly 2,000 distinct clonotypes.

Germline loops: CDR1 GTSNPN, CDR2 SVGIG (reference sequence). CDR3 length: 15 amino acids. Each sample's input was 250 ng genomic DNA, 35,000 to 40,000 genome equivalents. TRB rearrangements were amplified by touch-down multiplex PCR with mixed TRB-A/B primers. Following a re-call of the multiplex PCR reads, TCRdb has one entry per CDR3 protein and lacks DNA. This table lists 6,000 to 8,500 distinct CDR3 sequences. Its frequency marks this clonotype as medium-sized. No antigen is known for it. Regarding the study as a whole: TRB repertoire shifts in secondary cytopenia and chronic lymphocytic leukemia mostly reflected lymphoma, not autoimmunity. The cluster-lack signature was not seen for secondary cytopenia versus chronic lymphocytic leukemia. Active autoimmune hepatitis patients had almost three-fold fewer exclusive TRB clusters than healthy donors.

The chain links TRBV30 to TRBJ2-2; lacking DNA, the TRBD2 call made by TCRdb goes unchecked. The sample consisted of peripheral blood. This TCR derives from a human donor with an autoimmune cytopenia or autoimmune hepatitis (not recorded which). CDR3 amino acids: CAWSSGNTNTGELFF.